The 29 T cell receptor beta chains given below trace back to one sample, sequenced in a study of identical twins (dated by TCRdb to the mid-2010s). Library preparation was by 5' RACE. Sequencing was carried out with an Illumina HiSeq 2000. TCRdb reanalyzed the raw reads on its own, using fastp at Q25 for trimming and MiXCR for clone calling, and kept in-frame beta chains. Rows merge per CDR3 protein into single entries with the most common DNA and genes. Across this sample there are around 300,000 distinct CDR3 sequences, with about 8% seen only once. The ten largest make up over 2% of the sample. The sample was also linked to a second study, of yellow fever vaccine responses in identical twins.

Material: memory (CD45RO+) T cells sorted from blood. What the cell subset or site label conveys for this sample: CD45RO+ enriched T cells. The receptors originated from a woman between 18 and 29 years old in good health.

The chain uses TRBV5-5 and TRBJ2-1; D call uncertain. Germline V gene lookup returns CDR1 SGHKS and CDR2 YYEKEE (reference sequence). Trimming left V 3 bases short and J 1 base short, with 20 bases between. The CDR3 has 18 amino acids. CDR3 amino acids: CASSSYPPGLGSYNEQFF. The CDR3, as DNA: TGTGCCAGCAGCTCCTACCCCCCGGGTTTGGGGTCCTACAATGAGCAGTTCTTC. The full variable domain, completed using reference TRBV5-5 and TRBJ2-1, is DAGVTQSPTHLIKTRGQQVTLRCSPISGHKSVSWYQQVLGQGPQFIFQYYEKEERGRGNFPDRFSARQFPNYSSELNVNALLLGDSALYLCASSSYPPGLGSYNEQFFGPGTRLTVL.

This clonotype appeared many times. The chain couples TRBV28 to TRBJ1-1; D is possibly TRBD1 (6 bases). The CDR3 runs 13 residues. V was trimmed by 6 bases and J by 8 bases, leaving 16 bases between them. Germline CDR1 MDHEN, CDR2 SYDVKM. The CDR3 sequence: CASRISQDSEAFF. The DNA for the CDR3 is TGTGCCAGCAGAATCTCGCAGGACAGCGAAGCTTTCTTT.

This clonotype has a handful of counts. The chain links TRBV29-1 to TRBJ2-5; TRBD2 agrees at 9 bases. In germline, CDR1 is SQVTM, CDR2 ANQGSEA. Germline trimming cut 7 bases from V and 5 bases from J; bases unmatched to any gene: 8. The length of the CDR3 is 13 residues. The chain's CDR3 is CSARGLAGETQYF. CDR3 sequence (DNA): TGCAGCGCTCGCGGGCTAGCGGGGGAGACCCAGTACTTC.

This clonotype has ten or more counts. The V and J genes are TRBV6-4 and TRBJ2-2; TRBD1 matches at 7 bases. The germline V gene encodes CDR1 MRHNA and CDR2 SNTAGT. The trim removed 1 base at V and 2 bases at J, leaving 7 bases unmatched. The CDR3 is 17 amino acids. CDR3 in DNA: TGTGCCAGCAGTGACTGGGACAGAGGGCAAAACACCGGGGAGCTGTTTTTT. This sequence encodes CASSDWDRGQNTGELFF.

The sample holds many counts of this clonotype. The chain recombines TRBV5-1 with TRBJ2-3; D is unresolved. V gave up 1 base and J gave up 2 bases, with 11 bases separating them. Germline V gene sequence: CDR1 SGHRS, CDR2 YFSETQ. This CDR3 has 15 amino acids. The CDR3 coding sequence is TGCGCCAGCAGCTTGCGGCTCCCAGACACAGATACGCAGTATTTT. It codes for CASSLRLPDTDTQYF.

V usage is TRBV18 and J usage is TRBJ2-5; 7 bases agree with TRBD1. With 6 bases clipped from V and 3 bases from J, the junction kept 1 base outside the gene matches. The length of the CDR3 is 12 residues. Germline CDR1 reads KGHSH; CDR2 reads LQKENI. This chain's CDR3 is CASSTGKETQYF. Written as DNA, the CDR3 is TGTGCCAGCTCGACAGGGAAAGAGACCCAGTACTTC.

V gene TRBV6-1 combines with J gene TRBJ1-1; 8 nucleotides agree with TRBD1. This CDR3 comprises 13 residues. Germline V CDR1 and CDR2: MNHNS, SASEGT. The V and J ends lost 6 bases and 5 bases, in that order; junction bases with no gene match: 5. CDR3 sequence: CASSSGGSTEAFF. CDR3 coding DNA: TGTGCCAGCAGCTCAGGGGGCAGTACTGAAGCTTTCTTT.

This clonotype was recorded at least ten times. The chain uses TRBV5-1 and TRBJ1-2; a possible D gene is TRBD1 (6 bases). The CDR3 spans 14 residues. Germline CDR1 and CDR2: SGHRS and YFSETQ. V was trimmed by 4 bases and J by 4 bases, leaving 14 bases between them. The CDR3: CASSPGDSSYGYTF. For the CDR3, the DNA is TGCGCCAGCAGCCCAGGGGACTCCAGCTATGGCTACACCTTC.

This clonotype turned up a few times. This chain uses TRBV6-1 with TRBJ2-2; D gene unclear. Trimming cost V 6 bases and J 1 base, with 12 bases left between them. CDR3 length equals 15 residues. Per germline, CDR1 MNHNS and CDR2 SASEGT. The CDR3 sequence: CASRGSQRNTGELFF. The CDR3 DNA reads TGTGCCAGCAGGGGGTCTCAGCGGAACACCGGGGAGCTGTTTTTT.

The V gene is TRBV11-2, the J gene TRBJ2-7; a weak D match, TRBD2 (5 bases). Trimming took 0 bases from V and 4 from J, leaving 10 bases between them. Germline-derived CDR1 and CDR2 are SGHAT and FQNNGV. The CDR3 has 14 residues. This chain's CDR3 is CASSLERGSYEQYF. The CDR3 coding sequence is TGTGCCAGCAGCTTAGAAAGAGGGTCATACGAGCAGTACTTC.

This clonotype was counted ten times or more. V and J are TRBV27 and TRBJ2-3; D is tentatively TRBD1 or TRBD2 (5 bases each). There are 15 residues in the CDR3. The germline gives CDR1 MNHEY, CDR2 SMNVEV (reference sequence). V was trimmed by 3 bases and J by 4 bases, leaving 14 bases between them. The CDR3 protein is CASSLGLAGSDTQYF. The DNA for the CDR3 is TGTGCCAGCAGTTTGGGGCTAGCAGGGTCAGATACGCAGTATTTT.

The chain uses TRBV3-1 and TRBJ2-7; 7 positions agree with TRBD2. The CDR3 is 15 residues long. Germline V gene data show CDR1 as LGHDT and CDR2 as YNNKEL (reference sequence). V lost 1 base to trimming and J lost 9 bases; unmatched junction nucleotides: 12. The CDR3: CASSQGAGIGGGQYV. CDR3 coding DNA: TGTGCCAGCAGCCAAGGAGCGGGGATAGGTGGCGGGCAGTACGTC.

The chain couples TRBV7-3 to TRBJ2-1, with D perhaps matching TRBD2 (5 bases). Trimming pared 8 bases from V and 4 bases from J, leaving 9 bases between. This CDR3 has 12 residues. CDR1 is SGHTA, CDR2 FQGTGA, per germline. CDR3 DNA: TGTGCCAGCTGGGAGCGTTACAATGAGCAGTTCTTC. It yields the protein CASWERYNEQFF.

This clonotype was observed a few times. The J gene is TRBJ2-1, the V gene TRBV3-1; no clear D. V dropped 1 base and J dropped 0 bases, with 1 base sitting between them. Germline-derived CDR1 and CDR2 are LGHDT and YNNKEL (reference sequence). This CDR3 region has 13 residues. CDR3 DNA: TGTGCCAGCAGCCAAGGCTCCTACAATGAGCAGTTCTTC. Its protein is CASSQGSYNEQFF.

The rearrangement joins TRBV28 to TRBJ2-1; no clear D. With 4 bases removed from V and 6 bases from J, the gap between germline ends came to 10 bases. CDR3 length: 13 residues. Germline CDR1 reads MDHEN; CDR2 reads SYDVKM. In DNA, the CDR3 is TGTGCCAGCAGTTCCTCCCTCCTCAATGAGCAGTTCTTC. This gives the protein CASSSSLLNEQFF. The entire variable domain, with the rest obtained from reference TRBV28 and TRBJ2-1, is as follows: DVKVTQSSRYLVKRTGEKVFLECVQDMDHENMFWYRQDPGLGLRLIYFSYDVKMKEKGDIPEGYSVSREKKERFSLILESASTNQTSMYLCASSSSLLNEQFFGPGTRLTVL.

The table lists this clonotype with a few counts. This chain uses TRBV20-1 with TRBJ1-1; the D gene is possibly TRBD1 (5 bases). This CDR3 is built from 17 residues. Per germline, CDR1 DFQATT and CDR2 SNEGSKA (reference sequence). V was trimmed by 0 bases and J by 0 bases, leaving 17 bases between them. The CDR3 coding sequence is TGCAGTGCTAGAGAGGTGGGACTCGCCCGCCTGAACACTGAAGCTTTCTTT. As protein: CSAREVGLARLNTEAFF.

Ten or more counts support this clonotype. The chain combines TRBV25-1 with TRBJ2-5; 15 bases align to TRBD2. V lost 3 bases to trimming and J lost 1 base; unmatched junction nucleotides: 9. CDR1 is MGHDK and CDR2 is SYGVNS in the germline V gene. The CDR3 spans 19 residues. In DNA, the CDR3 is TGTGCCAGCAGTGAGCCGGCGGGACTAGCGGGAGGTACCCAAGAGACCCAGTACTTC. Its protein is CASSEPAGLAGGTQETQYF.

This clonotype was seen a handful of times. The J gene is TRBJ2-4, the V gene TRBV3-1; 9 bases fit TRBD1. Unmatched junction bases numbered 12, after V lost 3 bases and J lost 6 bases. Per germline, CDR1 LGHDT and CDR2 YNNKEL (reference sequence). There are 17 residues in the CDR3. CDR3 bases: TGTGCCAGCAGCCAGGCACAGGGGGCTACCGGGAGAAACATTCAGTACTTC. It is translated as CASSQAQGATGRNIQYF.

This clonotype was counted between two and nine times. This sequence joins TRBV19 and TRBJ1-5; the D is unclear. The CDR3 is 12 amino acids. Germline CDR1 reads LNHDA; CDR2 reads SQIVND (reference sequence). V lost 7 bases and J 5 bases, leaving 9 bases between the germline ends. Here the CDR3 reads CASNSADQPQHF. The DNA for the CDR3 is TGTGCCAGTAACTCGGCAGATCAGCCCCAGCATTTT. The whole variable domain, remainder taken from reference TRBV19 and TRBJ1-5, is DGGITQSPKYLFRKEGQNVTLSCEQNLNHDAMYWYRQDPGQGLRLIYYSQIVNDFQKGDIAEGYSVSREKKESFPLTVTSAQKNPTAFYLCASNSADQPQHFGDGTRLSIL.

This clonotype was counted ten times or more. The rearrangement links TRBV5-1 to TRBJ1-2; D is unclear. V was trimmed by 4 bases and J by 14 bases, leaving 21 bases between them. This CDR3 spans 13 amino acids. CDR1 is SGHRS and CDR2 is YFSETQ in the germline V gene. Written as DNA, the CDR3 is TGCGCCAGCAGCCCCGAGGGCGATTTTAAAGAAACCTTC. Residues: CASSPEGDFKETF.

V and J are TRBV12-3 or TRBV12-4 and TRBJ1-3; no reliable D call. Trimming left V 10 bases short and J 0 bases short, with 10 bases between. This CDR3 is built from 13 residues. The CDR3 sequence: CATDRFSGNTIYF. The DNA of the CDR3 is TGTGCCACCGACCGTTTCTCTGGAAACACCATATATTTT.

The CDR3 DNA reads TGCAGTGCCAGCCTTGGGCGAGACGAGCAGTACTTC. This gives the protein CSASLGRDEQYF. J is TRBJ2-7 and V is TRBV20-1, with D unresolved. This CDR3 has 12 amino acids. Germline-derived CDR1 and CDR2 are DFQATT and SNEGSKA (reference sequence). With 6 bases removed from V and 5 bases from J, the gap between germline ends came to 14 bases.

This clonotype appeared many times. The chain couples TRBV6-5 to TRBJ2-1; 12 nucleotides match TRBD2. With 0 bases clipped from V and 9 bases from J, the junction kept 0 bases outside the gene matches. CDR1 MNHEY and CDR2 SVGAGI come from the germline V gene. The CDR3 has 14 amino acids. The CDR3, as DNA: TGTGCCAGCAGTTACTCGACTAGCGGGAGTGAGCAGTTCTTC. Protein product: CASSYSTSGSEQFF.

The rearrangement uses TRBV3-1 and TRBJ2-1, with 8 bases that match TRBD2. Germline CDR1 and CDR2: LGHDT and YNNKEL (reference sequence). The CDR3 sequence is 15 residues long. Losses at the gene ends were 4 bases for V and 4 bases for J; bases not matched to a gene: 6. CDR3 protein: CASSPSGSRYNEQFF. The CDR3 region has the DNA TGTGCCAGCAGCCCCAGCGGGAGTAGATACAATGAGCAGTTCTTC.

This clonotype was observed at least ten times. The chain carries TRBV29-1 and TRBJ1-5; D may be TRBD1 (5 bases). The CDR3 is made up of 12 amino acids. Germline V gene sequence: CDR1 SQVTM, CDR2 ANQGSEA. V shed 6 bases and J shed 1 base, with 7 bases lying between them. The CDR3 DNA sequence: TGCAGCGTCCAGGGCAGCAATCAGCCCCAGCATTTT. Translating it yields CSVQGSNQPQHF.

This sequence joins TRBV9 and TRBJ2-4; D is possibly TRBD1 or TRBD2 (5 bases each). This CDR3 spans 15 amino acids. Per the germline V gene, CDR1 is SGDLS and CDR2 is YYNGEE. Between the trimmed V and J ends, which lost 0 bases and 9 bases, there was a span of 16 bases. This chain's CDR3 is CASSVGGGIDVIQYF. The CDR3 DNA sequence: TGTGCCAGCAGCGTAGGTGGGGGAATAGACGTCATTCAGTACTTC.

This chain connects TRBV5-5 to TRBJ2-5, with 12 bases fitting TRBD2. The CDR3 sequence is 18 residues long. Per germline, CDR1 SGHKS and CDR2 YYEKEE (reference sequence). Trimming cost V 1 base and J 4 bases; bases outside gene matches: 11. The CDR3 DNA reads TGTGCCAGCAGCTTGTCTAGCGGGGGGGGTTTTCGCGGAGAGACCCAGTACTTC. It encodes CASSLSSGGGFRGETQYF. The complete variable domain, with remaining parts taken from reference TRBV5-5 and TRBJ2-5, reads DAGVTQSPTHLIKTRGQQVTLRCSPISGHKSVSWYQQVLGQGPQFIFQYYEKEERGRGNFPDRFSARQFPNYSSELNVNALLLGDSALYLCASSLSSGGGFRGETQYFGPGTRLLVL.

This clonotype was counted a few times. This chain joins TRBV20-1 and TRBJ2-7; tentatively, D is TRBD2 (6 bases). CDR1 is DFQATT and CDR2 is SNEGSKA in the germline V gene (reference sequence). Trimming shortened V by 3 bases and J by 3 bases, and 12 bases separated the two germline ends. The CDR3 spans 13 residues. In nucleotides, the CDR3 is TGCAGTGCTAGCGGAGGGGTGGACTACGAGCAGTACGTC. As protein: CSASGGVDYEQYV.

CDR3 sequence: CASSLYGGSQETQYF. The CDR3 bases are TGTGCCAGCAGTTTGTATGGGGGAAGCCAAGAGACCCAGTACTTC. The rearrangement links TRBV12-3 or TRBV12-4 to TRBJ2-5; D is tentatively TRBD1 or TRBD2 (5 bases each). The CDR3 consists of 15 residues. Trimming stripped 3 bases from V and 1 base from J, with 12 bases between.